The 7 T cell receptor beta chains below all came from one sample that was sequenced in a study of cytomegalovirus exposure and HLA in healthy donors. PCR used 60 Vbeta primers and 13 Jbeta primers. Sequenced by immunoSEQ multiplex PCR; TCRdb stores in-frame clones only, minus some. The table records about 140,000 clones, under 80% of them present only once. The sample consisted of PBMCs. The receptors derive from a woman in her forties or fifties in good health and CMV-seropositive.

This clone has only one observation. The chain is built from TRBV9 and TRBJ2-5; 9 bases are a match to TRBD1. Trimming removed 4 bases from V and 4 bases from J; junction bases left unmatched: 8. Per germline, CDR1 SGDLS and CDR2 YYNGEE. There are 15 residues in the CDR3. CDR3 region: CASSPFTGGRETQYF. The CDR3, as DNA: TGTGCCAGCAGCCCCTTCACAGGGGGCCGAGAGACCCAGTACTTC.

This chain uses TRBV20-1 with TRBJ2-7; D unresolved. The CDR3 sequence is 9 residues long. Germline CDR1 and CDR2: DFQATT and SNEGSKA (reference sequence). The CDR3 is CSLGAEQYF. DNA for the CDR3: TGCAGCCTAGGAGCCGAGCAGTACTTC.

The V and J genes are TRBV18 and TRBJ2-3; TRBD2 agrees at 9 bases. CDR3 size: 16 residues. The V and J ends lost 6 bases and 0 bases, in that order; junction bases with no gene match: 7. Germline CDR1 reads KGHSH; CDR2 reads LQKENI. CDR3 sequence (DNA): TGTGCCAGCTCGCCGCCTAGCGGGGTGAGCACAGATACGCAGTATTTT. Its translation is CASSPPSGVSTDTQYF.

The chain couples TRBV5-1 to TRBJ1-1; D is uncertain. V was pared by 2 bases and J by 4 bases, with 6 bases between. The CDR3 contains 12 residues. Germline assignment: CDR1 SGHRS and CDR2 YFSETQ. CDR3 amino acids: CASSFYGTEAFF. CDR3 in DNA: TGCGCCAGCAGCTTCTATGGCACTGAAGCTTTCTTT.

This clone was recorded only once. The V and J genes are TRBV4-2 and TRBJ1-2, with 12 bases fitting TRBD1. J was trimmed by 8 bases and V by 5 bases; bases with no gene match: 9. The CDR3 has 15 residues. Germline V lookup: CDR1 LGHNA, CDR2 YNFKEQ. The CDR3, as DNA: TGTGCCAGCAGCGTTTCGGGACAGGGGGCAGGCGGCTACACCTTC. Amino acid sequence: CASSVSGQGAGGYTF.

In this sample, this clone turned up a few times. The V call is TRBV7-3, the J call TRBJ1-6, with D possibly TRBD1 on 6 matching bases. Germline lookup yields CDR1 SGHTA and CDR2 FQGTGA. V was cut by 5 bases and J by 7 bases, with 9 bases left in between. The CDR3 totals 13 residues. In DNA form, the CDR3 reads TGTGCCAGCAGCCCTGACAGGAATTCACCCCTCCACTTT. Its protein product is CASSPDRNSPLHF.

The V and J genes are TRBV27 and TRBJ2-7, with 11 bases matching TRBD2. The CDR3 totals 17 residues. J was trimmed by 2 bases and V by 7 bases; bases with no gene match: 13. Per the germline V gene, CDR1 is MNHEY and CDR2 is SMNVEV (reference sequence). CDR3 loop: CASTSRVAGGPPYEQYF. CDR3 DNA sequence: TGTGCCAGCACCTCCCGGGTAGCGGGGGGGCCTCCCTACGAGCAGTACTTC.